The next 19 T cell receptor beta chains were all read from a single sample in a study of blood T cell repertoires in COVID-19 (dated by TCRdb to the early 2020s). Library preparation used the immunoSEQ multiplex PCR assay. Held by TCRdb, this immuneACCESS table contains in-frame sequences only and omits some clones. Under half of the omission traces to an unresolved V gene where checked; the cause of the rest is unknown. Across this sample there are roughly 42,000 clones, with roughly 87% seen only once. Around 6.2% of the sample belongs to the ten largest clones. The sequenced material came from peripheral blood. The receptors originated from a human donor in a cohort sampled during active COVID-19.

V usage is TRBV5-1 and J usage is TRBJ1-1; D is perhaps TRBD1 (5 bases). Deletions cut 1 base from V and 3 bases from J, with 10 bases between. CDR1 and CDR2 (germline): SGHRS, YFSETQ. CDR3 size: 14 residues. DNA for the CDR3: TGCGCCAGCAGCTTGTACGGGGGGGACACTGAAGCTTTCTTT. Residues: CASSLYGGDTEAFF.

The chain recombines TRBV11-2 with TRBJ2-7, with 7 bases matching TRBD1. From germline, CDR1 is SGHAT and CDR2 FQNNGV. Germline trimming cut 5 bases from V and 4 bases from J; bases unmatched to any gene: 2. This CDR3 has 12 residues. The CDR3 loop reads CASSRDRYEQYF. CDR3 in DNA: TGTGCCAGCAGCCGGGACAGATACGAGCAGTACTTC.

This rearrangement joins TRBV6-2 or TRBV6-3 to TRBJ1-3, with D perhaps matching TRBD1 (5 bases). The CDR3 covers 14 residues. Germline-derived CDR1 and CDR2 are MNHEY and SVGEGT. V lost 5 bases to trimming and J lost 0 bases, with 8 bases between them. CDR3 in amino acids: CASSGTVSGNTIYF. CDR3 nucleotides: TGTGCCAGCAGTGGGACTGTCTCTGGAAACACCATATATTTT.

The chain has TRBV14 and TRBJ2-1, with 8 bases identical to TRBD1. The length of the CDR3 is 16 residues. Trimming at V came to 3 bases and at J to 2 bases, leaving 6 bases not matched to a gene. Germline CDR1 and CDR2: SGHDN and FVKESK. The CDR3 nucleotides read TGTGCCAGCAGCCATAGGACAGGGCGACCCTACAATGAGCAGTTCTTC. Translated: CASSHRTGRPYNEQFF.

The CDR3: CASSAGQNTGELFF. The CDR3 DNA is TGCGCCAGCAGCGCAGGACAGAACACCGGGGAGCTGTTTTTT. The chain is built from TRBV5-1 and TRBJ2-2, with D possibly matching TRBD1 (5 bases). Per germline, CDR1 SGHRS and CDR2 YFSETQ. CDR3 size: 14 residues. V shed 4 bases and J shed 1 base, with 8 bases lying between them. The full variable domain, its missing parts supplied by reference TRBV5-1 and TRBJ2-2, is KAGVTQTPRYLIKTRGQQVTLSCSPISGHRSVSWYQQTPGQGLQFLFEYFSETQRNKGNFPGRFSGRQFSNSRSEMNVSTLELGDSALYLCASSAGQNTGELFFGEGSRLTVL.

This chain's CDR3 is CASSYDTIPEKLFF. CDR3 coding DNA: TGCGCCAGCAGCTATGACACAATCCCTGAAAAACTGTTTTTT. J is TRBJ1-4 and V is TRBV5-1, with unresolved D. This CDR3 has 14 residues. Germline V lookup: CDR1 SGHRS, CDR2 YFSETQ. V gave up 3 bases and J gave up 7 bases, with 13 bases separating them.

CDR3 nucleotides: TGTGCCAGTAGTTTTGGGACGGGAGATGAAAAACTGTTTTTT. It yields the protein CASSFGTGDEKLFF. The chain employs TRBV19 and TRBJ1-4, with a possible D match to TRBD1 (5 bases). This CDR3 is built from 14 residues. V was pared by 5 bases and J by 6 bases, with 13 bases between. CDR1 and CDR2 from the germline V gene are LNHDA and SQIVND (reference sequence).

The table lists this clone with a count of one. The rearrangement uses TRBV6-6 and TRBJ2-7; a possible D gene is TRBD2 (7 bases). The V gene lost 3 bases and the J gene lost 0 bases, with 12 bases spanning the gap. The germline gives CDR1 MNHNY, CDR2 SVGAGI (reference sequence). The length of the CDR3 is 15 residues. CDR3 residues: CASSYRGGSSYEQYF. DNA for the CDR3: TGTGCCAGCAGTTATAGGGGGGGATCCTCCTACGAGCAGTACTTC.

V is TRBV6-5 and J is TRBJ2-1; TRBD2 matches at 8 bases. The CDR3 length is 14 residues. V was pared by 7 bases and J by 1 base, with 3 bases of the junction left unmatched. Germline CDR1 is MNHEY and CDR2 is SVGAGI. CDR3 residues: CASTLAGSYNEQFF. CDR3 sequence (DNA): TGTGCCAGCACCCTAGCGGGTTCCTACAATGAGCAGTTCTTC.

CDR3 protein: CASSSGQGSVYGYTF. Written as DNA, the CDR3 is TGCGCCAGCAGCTCAGGACAGGGAAGTGTCTATGGCTACACCTTC. The V and J genes are TRBV5-1 and TRBJ1-2; 8 bases are shared with TRBD1. After removal of 3 bases from V and 4 bases from J, the junction contained 8 bases not matched to a gene. The CDR3 runs 15 residues. The germline V gene has CDR1 SGHRS and CDR2 YFSETQ.

The V and J genes are TRBV5-1 and TRBJ2-7; TRBD2 aligns across 7 bases. From germline, CDR1 is SGHRS and CDR2 YFSETQ. The CDR3 extends over 17 amino acids. After removal of 1 base from V and 3 bases from J, the junction contained 13 bases not matched to a gene. The CDR3 nucleotides read TGCGCCAGCAGCTTGCTCCCGGGGGAGCGGGACTACTACGAGCAGTACTTC. Its protein is CASSLLPGERDYYEQYF.

The rearrangement links TRBV28 to TRBJ1-3, with no clear D. CDR1 is MDHEN, CDR2 SYDVKM, per germline. The CDR3 covers 15 residues. The V end was cut by 2 bases, the J end by 3 bases, with 11 bases between. The CDR3 reads CASSLGGNGGNTIYF. The CDR3 nucleotides are TGTGCCAGCAGTTTAGGAGGAAATGGTGGAAACACCATATATTTT.

This CDR3 reads CASSQLAPTYNEQFF. The CDR3 DNA sequence: TGTGCCAGCAGCCAGTTAGCGCCTACCTACAATGAGCAGTTCTTC. The J gene is TRBJ2-1, the V gene TRBV3-1 (or the pseudogene TRBV3-2); a weak D match, TRBD2 (5 bases). Germline V lookup: CDR1 LGHDT, CDR2 YNNKEL (reference sequence). The V end lost 3 bases, the J end lost 2 bases, and 11 bases lay between the germline ends. The CDR3 spans 15 residues.

This clone was recorded once. The chain couples TRBV2 to TRBJ2-5; 7 bases agree with TRBD1. CDR1 SNHLY and CDR2 FYNNEI come from the germline V gene. This CDR3 is 13 amino acids long. J lost 3 bases, V lost 4 bases, and 2 bases had no gene match. The CDR3 bases are TGTGCCAGCAGTGTGACAGGGAAAGAGACCCAGTACTTC. It yields the protein CASSVTGKETQYF.

The chain carries TRBV5-6 and TRBJ1-1, with 7 bases fitting TRBD1. Germline V lookup: CDR1 SGHDT, CDR2 YYEEEE. V dropped 4 bases and J dropped 3; count of bases not matched to a gene: 12. This CDR3 comprises 16 residues. CDR3 protein: CASSPYRGREDTEAFF. The CDR3 region has the DNA TGTGCCAGCAGCCCGTACAGGGGAAGGGAAGACACTGAAGCTTTCTTT.

This clone appeared a single time. The junction does not match germline at one end; this may be a read error. J is TRBJ1-2 and V is TRBV20-1; D is unresolved. This CDR3 is 9 amino acids long. CDR1 is DFQATT, CDR2 SNEGSKA, per germline (reference sequence). The CDR3 DNA follows: TGCAGTGCCAGAGATGGCTGGACCTTC. This sequence encodes CSARDGWTF.

The chain is built from TRBV19 and TRBJ2-7, with TRBD1 matching over 7 bases. Trimming removed 6 bases from V and 2 bases from J; junction bases left unmatched: 10. The germline CDR1 and CDR2 sequences are LNHDA and SQIVND (reference sequence). CDR3 length: 15 residues. CDR3 coding DNA: TGTGCCAGTAGGGGACGAGGGACAGATGCCTACGAGCAGTACTTC. The encoded protein is CASRGRGTDAYEQYF.

This clone is a singleton in its sample. The V call is TRBV10-3, the J call TRBJ1-6, with D possibly TRBD1 on 6 matching bases. Germline assignment: CDR1 ENHRY and CDR2 SYGVKD. Trimming stripped 1 base from V and 4 bases from J, with 11 bases between. The CDR3 contains 16 residues. The CDR3 DNA reads TGTGCCATCAGTGAGTTAGGGGGGGTTTATAATTCACCCCTCCACTTT. Its protein is CAISELGGVYNSPLHF.

This chain joins TRBV5-1 and TRBJ2-7; D is undetermined. From germline, CDR1 is SGHRS and CDR2 YFSETQ. The CDR3 has 14 amino acids. V was clipped by 1 base and J by 5 bases, with 13 bases between them. The DNA for the CDR3 is TGCGCCAGCAGCTTGTATGACGGGTCCGACGAGCAGTACTTC. Translating gives CASSLYDGSDEQYF.